The entry that follows covers one TCR beta chain sequence. The antigen remains unidentified. The data stem from a study of OX40 agonist ivuxolimab in advanced cancers. Findings of the study overall: Averaged across samples, CD8+ T cells carried more expanded clones than CD4+ did. Low levels of normalized T-cell clonal expansion also appeared in some nonresponders.

Here immunoSEQ multiplex PCR was the method, and the copy in TCRdb shows in-frame clones only, minus some. This table holds approximately 50,000 clones, about 90% found once. Looked up from germline, CDR1 is MDHEN and CDR2 is SYDVKM. Trimming pared 7 bases from V and 2 bases from J, leaving 18 bases between. The length of the CDR3 is 16 residues. The receptor's source is an adult with an advanced solid tumor such as melanoma, head and neck, liver or kidney cancer. This chain joins TRBV28 and TRBJ1-5; D call uncertain. This material consisted of CD4+ or CD8+ T cells sorted from blood, taken in a trial of the OX40 agonist ivuxolimab. The CDR3 loop is CASTLSGAGGNQPQHF. The CDR3 coding sequence is TGTGCCAGCACCCTTAGCGGCGCGGGCGGCAATCAGCCCCAGCATTTT.